This T cell receptor beta chain is from a study of blood T cell repertoires in COVID-19. Study-wide background: COVID-19 samples from acute and convalescent phases originated in the United States, Italy and Spain. The analysed material was cDNA or gDNA that came from T cells, B-cell-depleted T cells, or PBMCs.

Authors' analysis steps: From reference gene primer amplification, estimates of nucleated cell counts were derived. Profiled with immunoSEQ multiplex PCR; TCRdb holds only in-frame clones, not every one. That table furnishes V, J and clone size, whereas the DNA furnished D and trimming. Of roughly 300,000 clones in the sample, roughly nine tenths were seen once. V was cut by 5 bases and J by 7 bases, with 15 bases left in between. This CDR3 comprises 13 residues. CDR1 and CDR2 (germline): SNHLY, FYNNEI. Cohort 3 recovered donors had two negative PCRs, clearance, or symptom resolution. The chain couples TRBV2 to TRBJ2-7; maybe TRBD2 (6 bases). Material for sequencing was PBMCs or T cells enriched from blood (not recorded which). The sequence came from a young woman who had recovered from COVID-19. The CDR3 DNA reads as TGTGCCAGCAGTCCCTCTAGCGTCGGGGAGCAGTACTTC. Residues: CASSPSSVGEQYF.